Listed here are 15 T cell receptor beta chains from one sample, sequenced in a study of CD8 T cells in ankylosing spondylitis. TCRdb reprocessed the 5' RACE reads with MiXCR, giving one entry per CDR3 protein. The repertoire has 150,000 to 200,000 distinct CDR3 sequences, approximately 32% of them found once; the top ten carry approximately 6%. Sequencing was carried out using synovial fluid, either unsorted or a sorted T cell fraction (not recorded which). All receptors come from a male donor with ankylosing spondylitis.

The sample holds a few counts of this clonotype. J is TRBJ2-3 and V is TRBV7-2, with TRBD2 identical over 10 bases. The J segment lost 6 bases and the V segment lost 5 bases, leaving 11 bases of the junction unmatched. CDR3 size: 16 residues. Germline V gene data show CDR1 as SGHTA and CDR2 as FQGNSA. The CDR3 bases are TGTGCCAGCAGCCCTAGCGGGGGCCCGACGGGGGATACGCAGTATTTT. Amino acids: CASSPSGGPTGDTQYF.

This clonotype was observed a handful of times. J is TRBJ1-5 and V is TRBV12-3 or TRBV12-4; 7 nucleotides agree with TRBD1. Unmatched junction bases numbered 2, after V lost 2 bases and J lost 7 bases. The CDR3 length is 13 residues. In DNA, the CDR3 is TGTGCCAGCAGTTTAACAGGGGCCCAGCCCCAGCATTTT. This sequence encodes CASSLTGAQPQHF.

The chain combines TRBV9 with TRBJ2-2; possible D gene TRBD1, 5 bases. The CDR3 is 14 residues long. The germline gives CDR1 SGDLS, CDR2 YYNGEE. The V end was cut by 3 bases, the J end by 0 bases, with 6 bases between. The CDR3 nucleotides read TGTGCCAGCAGCGGACAGACGAACACCGGGGAGCTGTTTTTT. Encoded protein: CASSGQTNTGELFF.

The chain has TRBV5-4 and TRBJ2-3, with D uncertain. With 7 bases removed from V and 2 bases from J, the gap between germline ends came to 14 bases. The CDR3 runs 14 residues. CDR1 is SGHNT, CDR2 YYREEE, per germline (reference sequence). The CDR3 DNA sequence: TGTGCCAGCGGCATCCAAAGAACCACAGATACGCAGTATTTT. This translates into CASGIQRTTDTQYF.

This clonotype has more than one count but fewer than ten. The rearrangement uses TRBV29-1 and TRBJ1-2; no reliable D call. The CDR3 contains 12 residues. The V end lost 0 bases, the J end lost 8 bases, and 10 bases lay between the germline ends. Germline CDR1 and CDR2: SQVTM and ANQGSEA. Here the CDR3 reads CSVEERLDGYTF. The CDR3 DNA reads TGCAGCGTTGAAGAACGTTTAGACGGCTACACCTTC.

This clonotype was counted only a few times. This chain joins TRBV10-3 and TRBJ2-3, with TRBD2 matching 7 bases. This CDR3 has 14 amino acids. The trim removed 7 bases at V and 4 bases at J, leaving 8 bases unmatched. The germline gives CDR1 ENHRY, CDR2 SYGVKD. The CDR3 loop is CAIKRGRDADTQYF. In DNA form, the CDR3 reads TGTGCCATCAAGCGCGGGAGAGATGCAGATACGCAGTATTTT.

The chain joins TRBV29-1 to TRBJ2-3, with D uncertain. The V end was cut by 4 bases, the J end by 4 bases, with 9 bases between. The CDR3 totals 12 residues. From germline, CDR1 is SQVTM and CDR2 ANQGSEA. In nucleotides, the CDR3 is TGCAGCGTTGGCCCCCCAGCAGATACGCAGTATTTT. Its protein is CSVGPPADTQYF.

The chain has TRBV20-1 and TRBJ1-1; no firm D call. The length of the CDR3 is 12 residues. The germline V and J ends were trimmed by 5 bases and 1 base, with 8 bases remaining between them. Germline CDR1 DFQATT, CDR2 SNEGSKA (reference sequence). The CDR3 DNA is TGCAGTGCTTGGCACCCGAACACTGAAGCTTTCTTT. It encodes CSAWHPNTEAFF.

The J gene is TRBJ1-4, the V gene TRBV20-1; 9 nucleotides align to TRBD1. This CDR3 has 15 residues. Germline trimming cut 6 bases from V and 8 bases from J; bases unmatched to any gene: 13. The V gene's germline CDR1 is DFQATT and CDR2 SNEGSKA (reference sequence). The CDR3: CSAQAPGQGQEKLFF. CDR3 bases: TGCAGTGCCCAGGCGCCGGGACAGGGTCAAGAAAAACTGTTTTTT.

The CDR3 loop reads CAWSDRYTQYF. The CDR3 bases are TGTGCCTGGAGTGATAGATATACGCAGTATTTT. V gene TRBV30 combines with J gene TRBJ2-3; no definite D call. V lost 1 base and J lost 7, with 6 bases in between. The germline gives CDR1 GTSNPN, CDR2 SVGIG (reference sequence). The CDR3 length is 11 residues.

This clonotype has more than one count but fewer than ten. V gene TRBV28 combines with J gene TRBJ1-5, with 9 nucleotides matching TRBD1. The CDR3 sequence is 19 residues long. In germline, CDR1 is MDHEN, CDR2 SYDVKM. The V segment lost 6 bases and the J segment 2 bases; nucleotides outside the gene matches: 17. The CDR3 loop reads CASSKHIPGTGRRNQPQHF. For the CDR3, the DNA is TGTGCCAGCAGCAAACATATTCCCGGGACAGGGCGACGCAATCAGCCCCAGCATTTT.

This chain uses TRBV27 with TRBJ1-2; TRBD1 aligns across 8 bases. V shed 5 bases and J 7 bases; nucleotides not matched to a gene: 6. The CDR3 spans 13 residues. Germline CDR1 MNHEY, CDR2 SMNVEV (reference sequence). The CDR3 loop is CASSSRTGPGYTF. Written as DNA, the CDR3 is TGTGCCAGCAGTAGCCGGACAGGGCCTGGCTACACCTTC.

V gene TRBV2 combines with J gene TRBJ1-1, with D possibly TRBD1 on 5 matching bases. CDR3 size: 13 residues. The germline CDR1 and CDR2 sequences are SNHLY and FYNNEI. V was trimmed by 7 bases and J by 1 base, leaving 10 bases between them. In DNA form, the CDR3 reads TGTGCCAGCAACGACAGAGCGAACACTGAAGCTTTCTTT. This codes for CASNDRANTEAFF.

This clonotype was detected only once. This chain uses TRBV2 with TRBJ2-1; no clear D. Germline-derived CDR1 and CDR2 are SNHLY and FYNNEI. The V end was cut by 3 bases, the J end by 5 bases, with 11 bases between. The CDR3 extends over 14 amino acids. The CDR3, as DNA: TGTGCCAGCAGTGAGCCTCGTTCCCACAATGAGCAGTTCTTC. The encoded protein is CASSEPRSHNEQFF.

The genes are TRBV7-9 and TRBJ1-4; 7 bases align to TRBD1. The CDR3 runs 16 residues. Germline V lookup: CDR1 SEHNR, CDR2 FQNEAQ (reference sequence). The trim removed 8 bases at V and 7 bases at J, leaving 16 bases unmatched. The chain's CDR3 is CASGIQGNNPPEKLFF. DNA for the CDR3: TGTGCCAGCGGAATACAGGGGAATAACCCTCCTGAAAAACTGTTTTTT.